This T cell receptor (beta chain) was captured in a study of blood T cell repertoires in COVID-19. Overall study context: Spain, Italy and the United States supplied samples that represented acute and convalescent COVID-19.

Source study methods: Estimates of nucleated cell counts were drawn from the amplification of reference gene primers. The data were produced by immunoSEQ multiplex PCR, yet TCRdb's version contains in-frame clones alone and is incomplete. V and J calls and clone size are those listed in that table; D and trimming were worked out from the DNA. Of about 83,000 clones in the sample, approximately 85% were seen once. This clone showed up just a few times. CDR3 length equals 14 residues. Germline-derived CDR1 and CDR2 are KGHSH and LQKENI. After removal of 4 bases from V and 5 bases from J, the junction contained 6 bases not matched to a gene.

The sequence was collected from a human donor in a cohort sampled during active COVID-19. The rearrangement joins TRBV18 to TRBJ1-1; 8 bases are shared with TRBD1. The sample consisted of peripheral blood. The CDR3 region has the DNA TGTGCCAGCTCACTCGGACAGGGAGGAACTGAAGCTTTCTTT. Residues: CASSLGQGGTEAFF.